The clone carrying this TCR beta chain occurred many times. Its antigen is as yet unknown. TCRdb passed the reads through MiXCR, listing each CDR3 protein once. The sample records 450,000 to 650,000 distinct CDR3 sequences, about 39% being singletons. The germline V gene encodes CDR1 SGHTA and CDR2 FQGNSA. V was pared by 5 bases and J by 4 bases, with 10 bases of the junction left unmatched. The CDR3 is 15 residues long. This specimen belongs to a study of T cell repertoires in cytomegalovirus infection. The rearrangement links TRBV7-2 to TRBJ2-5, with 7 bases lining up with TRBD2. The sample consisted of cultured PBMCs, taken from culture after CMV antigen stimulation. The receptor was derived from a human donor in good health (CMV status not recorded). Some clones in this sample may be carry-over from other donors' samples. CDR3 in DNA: TGTGCCAGCAGCACTGCGGGACTAACGAGAGAGACCCAGTACTTC. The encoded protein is CASSTAGLTRETQYF.